The 3 T cell receptor beta chains below come from one sample, sequenced in a study of cytomegalovirus exposure and HLA in healthy donors. Primers: 60 Vbeta forward and 13 Jbeta reverse. Clones were sequenced by immunoSEQ multiplex PCR, and TCRdb holds only the in-frame ones, with some missing. The sample contains 70,000 to 100,000 clones, 80% of which appear only once. Sequencing was performed on PBMCs. Every receptor here comes from a man aged 45 to 65 in good health and CMV-seropositive.

The genes are TRBV19 and TRBJ1-5; a possible D gene is TRBD1 (6 bases). Germline CDR1 LNHDA, CDR2 SQIVND (reference sequence). The CDR3 length is 17 residues. V was pared by 0 bases and J by 7 bases, with 19 bases between. The CDR3 coding sequence is TGTGCCAGTAGTATAGACCCGACAGGTCTCAATGGACAGCCCCAGCATTTT. Protein product: CASSIDPTGLNGQPQHF.

The gene calls are TRBV11-3 and TRBJ2-1, with D unclear. Trimming cost V 5 bases and J 8 bases, with 13 bases left between them. The V gene's germline CDR1 is SGHNT and CDR2 YENEEA. The CDR3 contains 13 residues. CDR3 DNA: TGTGCCAGCAGCCCCCGTATGAGCGATGAGCAGTTCTTC. It yields the protein CASSPRMSDEQFF. The entire variable domain, with the rest obtained from reference TRBV11-3 and TRBJ2-1, is as follows: EAGVVQSPRYKIIEKKQPVAFWCNPISGHNTLYWYLQNLGQGPELLIRYENEEAVDDSQLPKDRFSAERLKGVDSTLKIQPAELGDSAVYLCASSPRMSDEQFFGPGTRLTVL.

The chain links TRBV5-1 to TRBJ2-7; 7 bases fit TRBD1. The CDR3 extends over 15 amino acids. V lost 4 bases and J lost 6; bases outside the gene matches: 13. In germline, CDR1 is SGHRS, CDR2 YFSETQ. CDR3 in amino acids: CASSLQGDRAGEQYF. For the CDR3, the DNA is TGCGCCAGCAGCCTCCAGGGTGACAGGGCCGGCGAGCAGTACTTC. The entire variable domain, with the rest obtained from reference TRBV5-1 and TRBJ2-7, is as follows: KAGVTQTPRYLIKTRGQQVTLSCSPISGHRSVSWYQQTPGQGLQFLFEYFSETQRNKGNFPGRFSGRQFSNSRSEMNVSTLELGDSALYLCASSLQGDRAGEQYFGPGTRLTVT.